Following are 27 T cell receptor beta chains from one sample sequenced in a study of T cells in Graves' hyperthyroidism and ophthalmopathy. The investigators amplified TCR beta CDR3 regions from RNA transcripts. The HTBI set primed first-round TCR CDR3 RT-PCR. TCRdb processed the multiplex PCR reads anew with MiXCR; each CDR3 protein has one entry. This sample has 250,000 to 350,000 distinct CDR3 sequences, with 20% to 25% found just once. Sequenced sample: blood. These receptors were obtained from a man between 25 and 39 years old with Graves' ophthalmopathy.

This clonotype was counted ten times or more. The gene calls are TRBV11-3 and TRBJ2-7; TRBD1 matches 9 bases. V lost 3 bases to trimming and J lost 6 bases; unmatched junction nucleotides: 3. The germline V gene has CDR1 SGHNT and CDR2 YENEEA. The CDR3 is 13 amino acids. This chain's CDR3 is CASSLDRGGEQYF. The CDR3 nucleotides are TGTGCCAGCAGCTTGGACAGGGGAGGCGAGCAGTACTTC.

This clonotype was counted many times. The V call is TRBV6-1, the J call TRBJ2-7; 9 bases are a match to TRBD2. The V segment lost 4 bases and the J segment 2 bases; nucleotides outside the gene matches: 9. The CDR3 loop spans 16 amino acids. Germline CDR1 reads MNHNS; CDR2 reads SASEGT. CDR3 in DNA: TGTGCCAGCAGTGGGGGGCGGGAGGGCCTAACCTACGAGCAGTACTTC. As protein: CASSGGREGLTYEQYF.

On this clonotype: A much larger clonotype is one base distant, so this may be a read error. The CDR3 here is CASSLDSLANIQHF. In DNA form, the CDR3 reads TGTGCCAGCAGCTTAGATAGTTTAGCAAACATTCAGCACTTC. This rearrangement joins TRBV11-3 to TRBJ2-4, with D unresolved. CDR1 is SGHNT, CDR2 YENEEA, per germline. The CDR3 extends over 14 amino acids. Complete variable domain (other parts from reference TRBV11-3 and TRBJ2-4): EAGVVQSPRYKIIEKKQPVAFWCNPISGHNTLYWYLQNLGQGPELLIRYENEEAVDDSQLPKDRFSAERLKGVDSTLKIQPAELGDSAVYLCASSLDSLANIQHFGAGTRLSVL.

Many counts were recorded for this clonotype. V usage is TRBV27 and J usage is TRBJ1-1, with D uncertain. Looked up from germline, CDR1 is MNHEY and CDR2 is SMNVEV (reference sequence). V was shortened by 7 bases and J by 3 bases, with 12 bases between the two germline ends. The CDR3 loop spans 13 amino acids. In DNA form, the CDR3 reads TGTGCCAGCAAATTAGACATCTACACTGAAGCTTTCTTT. This codes for CASKLDIYTEAFF.

This clonotype occurred many times. The chain recombines TRBV30 with TRBJ2-3; D remains unclear. The CDR3 spans 12 residues. V shed 0 bases and J shed 6 bases, with 7 bases lying between them. The germline V gene encodes CDR1 GTSNPN and CDR2 SVGIG (reference sequence). CDR3 sequence: CAWSVLTDTQYF. CDR3 nucleotides: TGTGCCTGGAGTGTACTTACGGATACGCAGTATTTT.

The rearrangement joins TRBV20-1 to TRBJ1-1; no reliable D call. In germline, CDR1 is DFQATT, CDR2 SNEGSKA (reference sequence). With 5 bases removed from V and 13 bases from J, the gap between germline ends came to 17 bases. The CDR3 has 11 amino acids. CDR3 region: CSAPHEGLGFF. Written as DNA, the CDR3 is TGCAGTGCTCCCCACGAGGGTTTGGGTTTCTTT.

As DNA, the CDR3 is TGTGCCAGTAGTATTAAGCCGGGAGGCCTCTACGAGCAGTACTTC. Its translation: CASSIKPGGLYEQYF. The chain links TRBV19 to TRBJ2-7, with 7 bases lining up with TRBD2. CDR1 and CDR2 from the germline V gene are LNHDA and SQIVND (reference sequence). The CDR3 sequence is 15 residues long. V was pared by 3 bases and J by 3 bases, with 8 bases of the junction left unmatched.

This clonotype was found many times. The V call is TRBV7-9, the J call TRBJ1-2; 8 bases fit TRBD1. Germline CDR1 reads SEHNR; CDR2 reads FQNEAQ (reference sequence). With 6 bases clipped from V and 4 bases from J, the junction kept 7 bases outside the gene matches. There are 14 residues in the CDR3. CDR3 in amino acids: CASRSGGGPYGYTF. In DNA form, the CDR3 reads TGTGCCAGCAGATCAGGGGGCGGACCCTATGGCTACACCTTC.

The chain combines TRBV12-3 or TRBV12-4 with TRBJ1-1; D possibly corresponds to TRBD1 (5 bases). Trimming stripped 4 bases from V and 4 bases from J, with 13 bases between. The CDR3 covers 14 residues. CDR3 sequence (DNA): TGTGCCAGCAGTTCTCTTGCCGGGGGCACTGAAGCTTTCTTT. It encodes CASSSLAGGTEAFF.

V is TRBV20-1 and J is TRBJ2-5; D is ambiguous. Germline CDR1 reads DFQATT; CDR2 reads SNEGSKA (reference sequence). Trimming took off 6 bases at V and 1 base at J, with 18 bases between the two ends. The CDR3 contains 15 residues. The CDR3 reads CSATQVRSPQETQYF. The CDR3 nucleotides read TGCAGTGCAACTCAAGTTAGGTCGCCCCAAGAGACCCAGTACTTC.

This clonotype showed up just a few times. The CDR3, as DNA: TGTGCCAGCAGCGATCATGGACAGGGACTACTTTATGGCTACACCTTC. Translated: CASSDHGQGLLYGYTF. This chain connects TRBV9 to TRBJ1-2; 8 positions agree with TRBD1. Germline lookup yields CDR1 SGDLS and CDR2 YYNGEE. Trimming cost V 3 bases and J 5 bases; bases outside gene matches: 12. This CDR3 region has 16 residues. Full variable domain (rest looked up from reference TRBV9 and TRBJ1-2): DSGVTQTPKHLITATGQRVTLRCSPRSGDLSVYWYQQSLDQGLQFLIQYYNGEERAKGNILERFSAQQFPDLHSELNLSSLELGDSALYFCASSDHGQGLLYGYTFGSGTRLTVV.

The chain carries TRBV15 and TRBJ2-3; TRBD2 might be the D (5 bases). Per the germline V gene, CDR1 is LNHNV and CDR2 is YYDKDF (reference sequence). Trimming took off 1 base at V and 0 bases at J, with 11 bases between the two ends. The CDR3 spans 16 residues. The CDR3: CATSRARRTSTDTQYF. The DNA for the CDR3 is TGTGCCACCAGCAGAGCCCGACGGACTAGCACAGATACGCAGTATTTT.

There are a few counts of this clonotype. The chain recombines TRBV14 with TRBJ2-1; perhaps TRBD1 as D (5 bases). Trimming removed 4 bases at V and 4 bases at J, with 8 bases between. There are 13 residues in the CDR3. Germline V gives CDR1 SGHDN, CDR2 FVKESK. CDR3 nucleotides: TGTGCCAGCAGCCGACAGAGATACAATGAGCAGTTCTTC. This codes for CASSRQRYNEQFF. Based on the CDR3 plus reference TRBV14 and TRBJ2-1, the full variable domain is EAGVTQFPSHSVIEKGQTVTLRCDPISGHDNLYWYRRVMGKEIKFLLHFVKESKQDESGMPNNRFLAERTGGTYSTLKVQPAELEDSGVYFCASSRQRYNEQFFGPGTRLTVL.

The V and J genes are TRBV5-1 and TRBJ2-1; D unclear. The V end was cut by 0 bases, the J end by 10 bases, with 5 bases between. The germline V gene has CDR1 SGHRS and CDR2 YFSETQ. The CDR3 has 11 residues. The CDR3 reads CASSLDYEQFF. Written as DNA, the CDR3 is TGCGCCAGCAGCTTGGATTACGAGCAGTTCTTC.

The chain joins TRBV12-3 or TRBV12-4 to TRBJ1-1, with 8 nucleotides matching TRBD1. This CDR3 contains 11 residues. After removal of 9 bases from V and 5 bases from J, the junction contained 2 bases not matched to a gene. The CDR3 DNA is TGTGCCAGTAACAGGGGGACTGAAGCTTTCTTT. This gives the protein CASNRGTEAFF.

V and J are TRBV20-1 and TRBJ1-2; a weak D match, TRBD1 (5 bases). This CDR3 comprises 13 residues. From germline, CDR1 is DFQATT and CDR2 SNEGSKA (reference sequence). With 6 bases removed from V and 6 bases from J, the gap between germline ends came to 17 bases. The CDR3 is CSAPREARDGYTF. CDR3 bases: TGCAGTGCCCCCAGGGAGGCCCGAGATGGCTACACCTTC.

As for this clonotype: It may be a read error: a sequence one base away is much more abundant. The chain is built from TRBV20-1 and TRBJ2-7, with D possibly being TRBD2 (5 bases). The CDR3 is 11 residues long. V was trimmed by 8 bases and J by 7 bases, leaving 15 bases between them. Germline V gene data show CDR1 as DFQATT and CDR2 as SNEGSKA (reference sequence). Here the CDR3 DNA reads TGCAGTTGGCAGGAGTCGGGAGAGCAGTACTTC. Translating gives CSWQESGEQYF.

The chain carries TRBV6-1 and TRBJ2-1; D not certain. Between the trimmed V and J ends, which lost 3 bases and 6 bases, there was a span of 9 bases. This CDR3 is 13 amino acids long. Per the germline V gene, CDR1 is MNHNS and CDR2 is SASEGT. CDR3 sequence reads: CASSDSDINEQFF. The CDR3 DNA follows: TGTGCCAGCAGTGACAGTGACATCAATGAGCAGTTCTTC.

Points on this clonotype: This may stem from a read error, because a much larger clone lies one nucleotide away. The chain joins TRBV2 to TRBJ2-1; D is undetermined. This CDR3 has 15 residues. The germline CDR1 and CDR2 sequences are SNHLY and FYNNEI. Written as DNA, the CDR3 is TGTGCCAGCAGTGACGAATCCAGCTCCTACAATGAGCGGTTCTTC. This translates into CASSDESSSYNERFF. The variable domain in full, with the rest retrieved from reference TRBV2 and TRBJ2-1, is EPEVTQTPSHQVTQMGQEVILRCVPISNHLYFYWYRQILGQKVEFLVSFYNNEISEKSEIFDDQFSVERPDGSNFTLKIRSTKLEDSAMYFCASSDESSSYNERFFGPGTRLTVL.

This clonotype was observed a few times. The chain combines TRBV6-1 with TRBJ1-1; 8 positions agree with TRBD1. V lost 5 bases, J lost 2 bases, and 4 bases stayed unmatched. The CDR3 covers 14 residues. Per the germline V gene, CDR1 is MNHNS and CDR2 is SASEGT. The DNA of the CDR3 is TGTGCCAGCAGTTCTGGGACAGGTAACACTGAAGCTTTCTTT. It codes for CASSSGTGNTEAFF.

The V gene is TRBV5-1, the J gene TRBJ2-5, with 7 positions matching TRBD2. CDR1 is SGHRS, CDR2 YFSETQ, per germline. The CDR3 consists of 14 residues. V lost 4 bases, J lost 3 bases, and 6 bases stayed unmatched. DNA for the CDR3: TGCGCCAGCAGCCCGGGAGGCAGAGAAGAGACCCAGTACTTC. This sequence encodes CASSPGGREETQYF.

This clonotype has more than one count but fewer than ten. For the CDR3, the DNA is TGTGCCAGCAGTTCCCCCGGCAGGGGGTTAGAGGAAGCTTTCTTT. Its translation is CASSSPGRGLEEAFF. This chain connects TRBV28 to TRBJ1-1; 7 bases agree with TRBD1. CDR3 size: 15 residues. V was pared by 4 bases and J by 8 bases, with 13 bases of the junction left unmatched. Germline V lookup: CDR1 MDHEN, CDR2 SYDVKM.

A single count supports this clonotype. Here the CDR3 reads CASSFGPRGGELFF. DNA for the CDR3: TGTGCCAGCAGCTTTGGGCCTAGGGGCGGGGAGCTGTTTTTT. V usage is TRBV5-5 and J usage is TRBJ2-2; D might be TRBD1 (5 bases). CDR1 is SGHKS and CDR2 is YYEKEE in the germline V gene (reference sequence). V gave up 2 bases and J gave up 7 bases, with 12 bases separating them. The CDR3 extends over 14 amino acids.

This clonotype was recorded many times. The chain has TRBV20-1 and TRBJ2-1, with 13 positions matching TRBD2. V shed 4 bases, J shed 6 bases, and the junction held 9 bases outside the gene matches. This CDR3 has 16 amino acids. From germline, CDR1 is DFQATT and CDR2 SNEGSKA (reference sequence). DNA of the CDR3: TGCAGTGCTACCAGACTAGCGGGAGGACACATCAATGAGCAGTTCTTC. Amino acid sequence: CSATRLAGGHINEQFF.

This clonotype was counted between two and nine times. This chain connects TRBV11-2 to TRBJ1-3; D gene ambiguous. V was trimmed by 5 bases and J by 4 bases, leaving 3 bases between them. Germline CDR1 SGHAT, CDR2 FQNNGV. CDR3 length equals 11 residues. CDR3 protein: CASSTGNTIYF. The CDR3 DNA reads as TGTGCCAGCAGCACCGGAAACACCATATATTTT.

This clonotype was detected only a few times. The rearrangement links TRBV6-2 or TRBV6-3 to TRBJ2-7; maybe TRBD2 (6 bases). Trimming cost V 4 bases and J 1 base, with 14 bases left between them. The CDR3 contains 15 residues. CDR1 MNHEY and CDR2 SVGEGT come from the germline V gene. This chain's CDR3 is CASSFSGARSYEQYF. CDR3 nucleotides: TGTGCCAGCAGTTTTAGCGGAGCTCGATCCTACGAGCAGTACTTC.

The chain joins TRBV9 to TRBJ2-2, with TRBD1 matching over 8 bases. Germline CDR1 and CDR2: SGDLS and YYNGEE. V was clipped by 4 bases and J by 3 bases; unmatched bases: 2. This CDR3 is built from 14 residues. The CDR3 coding sequence is TGTGCCAGCAGCCCGACAGGGGACACCGGGGAGCTGTTTTTT. This translates into CASSPTGDTGELFF.